This T cell receptor beta chain comes out of a study of blood T cells in healthy people across ages (dated by TCRdb to 2013 to 2016). Regarding the study in general: In model experiments, template switching captured about one uniquely barcoded TCR beta cDNA molecule for every two T cells. To avoid experimental bias, donors of different ages were randomly spread across the sequencing lanes. The donors were divided into four age groups: young (average around 16 years), middle-aged (about 40), aged (about 60) and long-lived (about 84). Two additional independent replicas of 1 million unique cDNA reads from the same blood draw were analyzed for two donors (one aged 18 to 29 and one aged 80 or older). To track age-related changes in TCR beta repertoire diversity, the study relied on deep sequencing normalized with unique cDNA molecular identifiers.

The donors were around 39 Caucasian individuals from Russia, aged 6 to 90 years, who were systemically healthy. Each donor gave 8 to 10 milliliters of peripheral blood, collected into EDTA-treated Vacutainer tubes. Ficoll-Paque density-gradient centrifugation was used to isolate PBMCs, with at least 7 million per sample. Trizol reagent was used to extract total RNA from the PBMCs, yielding at least 5.5 micrograms per sample. For every donor, flow cytometry on a PBMC aliquot measured the percentage of naive CD45RAhigh/CD27high T cells. Concerning this clonotype itself: What antigen it recognizes has not been identified. Base quality data are lacking; no much larger clone is found one base away.

The germline V gene (reference sequence) sets CDR1 to PRHDT and CDR2 to FYEKMQ. V is clipped by 2 bases and J by 6 bases, and the sequence between their germline boundaries is 14 bases long. The CDR3 runs 14 amino acids, cysteine and phenylalanine included. The only DNA kept is the CDR3, 42 bases in frame from the first base. Library preparation employed 5' RACE. Sequencing instrument: Illumina HiSeq 2500. A second PCR of about 6 to 11 cycles was performed with a sample-barcoded 5' primer and a J-beta primer mix. A unique molecular identifier was introduced onto each TCR beta cDNA molecule by a template-switch 5' adaptor carrying 12 random nucleotides. Each sample yielded at least 3 million CDR3-containing paired-end reads. First-strand cDNA synthesis was performed from all RNA using the Mint cDNA synthesis kit, with priming by a TRBC-specific oligonucleotide. All cDNA was treated with uracil-DNA glycosylase and then went through a first 18-cycle PCR with the universal primers M1SS and BC2_uni_R. The study's processing was this. Normalization of each sample was performed by random selection of 1 million high-quality reads, each carrying a distinct molecular identifier. Reads sharing molecular identifiers were discarded rather than binned into consensus sequences. MiTCR, run with a Q25 quality threshold and the strictest error-elimination algorithm, handled CDR3 identification, clonotype clustering and error correction. A nonparametric unseen species model with Euler transformation was used to estimate lower-bound total TCR beta diversity. TCRdb redid the processing of the public reads, applying fastp at Q25 and MiXCR, and retained in-frame beta chains. Under each unique CDR3 protein, matching rows form one entry showing the most common genes and DNA. It is TCRdb's table, rather than the study itself, that gives the V and J calls and clone size. For this sample there are hundreds of thousands of distinct CDR3 sequences; roughly 60% appear just once. Over 20% of the sample is held by the ten biggest clonotypes.

What the study reported, not specific to this receptor: Estimates of total diversity based on one million sequenced T cells were considered lower bounds and underestimates. The CMV infection status of donors was not known, potentially confounding age-related changes in expanded clonotypes. Since profiling was done on bulk unsorted PBMCs, naive and antigen-experienced compartments could not be conclusively compared. Observed TCR beta diversity per million T cells fell roughly linearly with age, and a significant reduction was already apparent by age approximately 40. The long-lived group showed more naive CD4+ T cells, fewer expanded clones and increased TCR diversity than the aged group, suggesting age selection. Observed TCR beta diversity correlated strongly with the percentage of naive T cells measured by flow cytometry.

The chain links TRBV13 with TRBJ2-7, with the D gene not clear enough to name. The sequence derives from a man younger than 45 in good health. Input material: blood. The bases are TGTGCCAGCAGCTTACCAGAGAACGGTATCGAGCAGTACTTC. The encoded protein is CASSLPENGIEQYF.